This T cell receptor (beta chain) was captured in a study of T cells in Graves' hyperthyroidism and ophthalmopathy. Germline loops: CDR1 SGHRS, CDR2 YFSETQ. The V segment lost 4 bases and the J segment 0 bases; nucleotides outside the gene matches: 8. The length of the CDR3 is 18 residues. Template material for amplifying TCR beta CDR3 regions consisted of RNA transcripts. In the first-round RT-PCR of the TCR CDR3, the HTBI primer set was used. TCRdb used MiXCR to reprocess the multiplex PCR reads, holding one entry per CDR3 protein. The repertoire holds roughly 500,000 distinct CDR3 sequences, less than 25% seen once, with about 10% in the top ten.

This TCR was sampled from a woman under 40 with Graves' ophthalmopathy. The chain employs TRBV5-1 and TRBJ2-5; 14 bases match TRBD2. Sequenced sample: blood. The CDR3 spells CASSLGLAGASYQETQYF. The CDR3 region has the DNA TGCGCCAGCAGCCTGGGACTAGCGGGGGCTTCGTACCAAGAGACCCAGTACTTC.